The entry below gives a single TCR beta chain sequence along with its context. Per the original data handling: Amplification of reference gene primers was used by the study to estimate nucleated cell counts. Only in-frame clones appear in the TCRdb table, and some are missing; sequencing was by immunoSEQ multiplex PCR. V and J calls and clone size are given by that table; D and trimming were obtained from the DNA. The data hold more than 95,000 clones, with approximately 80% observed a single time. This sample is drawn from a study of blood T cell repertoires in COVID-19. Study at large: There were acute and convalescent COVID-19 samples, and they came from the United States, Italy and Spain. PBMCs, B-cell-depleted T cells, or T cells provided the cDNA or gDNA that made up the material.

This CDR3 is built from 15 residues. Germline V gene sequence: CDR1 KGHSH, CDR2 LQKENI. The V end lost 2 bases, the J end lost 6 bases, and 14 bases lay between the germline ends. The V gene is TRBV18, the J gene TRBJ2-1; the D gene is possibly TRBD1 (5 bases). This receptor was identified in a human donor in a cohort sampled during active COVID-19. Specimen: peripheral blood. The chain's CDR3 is CASSPASGSVNEQFF. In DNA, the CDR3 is TGTGCCAGCTCACCAGCGTCAGGGTCGGTCAATGAGCAGTTCTTC.